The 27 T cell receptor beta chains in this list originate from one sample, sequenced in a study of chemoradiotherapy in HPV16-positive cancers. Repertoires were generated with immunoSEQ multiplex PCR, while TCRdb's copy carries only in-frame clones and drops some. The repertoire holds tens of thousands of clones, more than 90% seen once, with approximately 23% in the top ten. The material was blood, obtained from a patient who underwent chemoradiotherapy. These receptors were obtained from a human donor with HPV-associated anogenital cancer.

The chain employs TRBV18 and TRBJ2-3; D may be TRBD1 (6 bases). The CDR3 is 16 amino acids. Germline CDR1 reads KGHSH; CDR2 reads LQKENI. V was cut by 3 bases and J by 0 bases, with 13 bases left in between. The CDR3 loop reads CASSPYRESSTDTQYF. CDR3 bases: TGTGCCAGCTCACCTTACAGGGAGTCAAGCACAGATACGCAGTATTTT.

The CDR3 sequence is CASSFLAGGKETQYF. CDR3 in DNA: TGTGCCAGCAGCTTCCTAGCGGGGGGGAAAGAGACCCAGTACTTC. J is TRBJ2-5 and V is TRBV7-2; 12 nucleotides line up with TRBD2. V trimming: 3 bases; J trimming: 3 bases; junction bases outside the gene matches: 2. The length of the CDR3 is 15 residues. In germline, CDR1 is SGHTA, CDR2 FQGNSA. The whole variable domain, filled in from reference TRBV7-2 and TRBJ2-5, reads GAGVSQSPSNKVTEKGKDVELRCDPISGHTALYWYRQSLGQGLEFLIYFQGNSAPDKSGLPSDRFSAERTGGSVSTLTIQRTQQEDSAVYLCASSFLAGGKETQYFGPGTRLLVL.

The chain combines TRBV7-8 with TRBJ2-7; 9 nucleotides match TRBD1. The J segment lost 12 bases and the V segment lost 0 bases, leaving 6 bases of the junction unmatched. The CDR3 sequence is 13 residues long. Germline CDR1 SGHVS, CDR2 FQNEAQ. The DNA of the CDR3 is TGTGCCAGCAGCTTAGCCCGGGGACAGGGCCGGTACTTC. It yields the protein CASSLARGQGRYF.

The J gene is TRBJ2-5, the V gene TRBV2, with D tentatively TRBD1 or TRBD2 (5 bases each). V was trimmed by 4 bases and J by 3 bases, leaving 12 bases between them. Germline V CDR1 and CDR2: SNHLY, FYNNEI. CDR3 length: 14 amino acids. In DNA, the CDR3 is TGTGCCAGCAGTGTTCTGGGGGAAGAAGAGACCCAGTACTTC. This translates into CASSVLGEEETQYF.

CDR3 amino acids: CASSLTGGNEQFF. CDR3 nucleotides: TGTGCCAGCAGTTTAACAGGGGGCAATGAGCAGTTCTTC. This chain uses TRBV27 with TRBJ2-1, with 8 nucleotides matching TRBD1. The CDR3 extends over 13 amino acids. The germline CDR1 and CDR2 sequences are MNHEY and SMNVEV (reference sequence). Trimming cost V 2 bases and J 6 bases; bases outside gene matches: 0.

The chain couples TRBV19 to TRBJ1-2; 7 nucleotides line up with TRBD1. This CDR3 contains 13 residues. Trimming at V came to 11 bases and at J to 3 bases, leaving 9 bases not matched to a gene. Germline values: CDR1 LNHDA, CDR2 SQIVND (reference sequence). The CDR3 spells CASASGTDYGYTF. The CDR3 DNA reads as TGTGCCTCCGCATCCGGGACAGACTATGGCTACACCTTC.

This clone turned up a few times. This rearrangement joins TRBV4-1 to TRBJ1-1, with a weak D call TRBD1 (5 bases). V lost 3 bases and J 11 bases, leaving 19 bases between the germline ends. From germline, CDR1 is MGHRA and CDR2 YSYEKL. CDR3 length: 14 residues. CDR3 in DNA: TGCGCCAGCAGCCATCTCGAAGGGGCCCGGGGGGCTTTCTTT. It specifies CASSHLEGARGAFF.

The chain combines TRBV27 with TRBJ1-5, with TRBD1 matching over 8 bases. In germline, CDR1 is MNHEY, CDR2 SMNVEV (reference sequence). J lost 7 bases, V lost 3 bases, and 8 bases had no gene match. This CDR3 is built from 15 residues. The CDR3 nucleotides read TGTGCCAGCAGTTTTTCAGGGGGCTTGGGGCAGCCCCAGCATTTT. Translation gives CASSFSGGLGQPQHF.

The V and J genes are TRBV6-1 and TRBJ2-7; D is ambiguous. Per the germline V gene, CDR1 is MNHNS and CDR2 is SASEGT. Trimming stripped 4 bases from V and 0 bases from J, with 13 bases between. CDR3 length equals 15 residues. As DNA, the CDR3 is TGTGCCAGCAGTGGCACAGACCTCTACTCCTACGAGCAGTACTTC. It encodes CASSGTDLYSYEQYF.

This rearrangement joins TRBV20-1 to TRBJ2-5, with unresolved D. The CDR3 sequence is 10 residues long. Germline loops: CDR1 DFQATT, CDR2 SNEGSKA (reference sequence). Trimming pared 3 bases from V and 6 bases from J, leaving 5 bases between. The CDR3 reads CSASDQTQYF. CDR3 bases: TGCAGTGCTAGTGATCAGACCCAGTACTTC.

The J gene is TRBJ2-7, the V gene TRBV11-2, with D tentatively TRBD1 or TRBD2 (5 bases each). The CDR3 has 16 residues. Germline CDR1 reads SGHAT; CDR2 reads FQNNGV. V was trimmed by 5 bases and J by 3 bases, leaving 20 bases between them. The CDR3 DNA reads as TGTGCCAGCAGCGCGATTAGAGGGGTGATAATCTACGAGCAGTACTTC. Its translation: CASSAIRGVIIYEQYF.

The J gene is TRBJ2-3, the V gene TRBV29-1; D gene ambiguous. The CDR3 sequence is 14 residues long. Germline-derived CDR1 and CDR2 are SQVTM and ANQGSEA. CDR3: CSTDKGLASDTQYF. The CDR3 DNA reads TGCAGTACTGACAAAGGGTTAGCTTCAGATACGCAGTATTTT.

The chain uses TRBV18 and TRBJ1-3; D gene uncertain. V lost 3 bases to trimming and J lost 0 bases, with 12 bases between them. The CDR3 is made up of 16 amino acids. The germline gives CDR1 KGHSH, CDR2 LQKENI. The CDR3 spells CASSPLPRDSGNTIYF. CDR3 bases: TGTGCCAGCTCACCTCTCCCACGGGACTCTGGAAACACCATATATTTT.

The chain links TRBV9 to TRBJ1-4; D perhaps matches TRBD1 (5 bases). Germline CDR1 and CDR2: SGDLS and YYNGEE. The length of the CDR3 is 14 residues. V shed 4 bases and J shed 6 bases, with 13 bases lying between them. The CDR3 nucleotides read TGTGCCAGCAGCCCCGACAGTGGTCATGAAAAACTGTTTTTT. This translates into CASSPDSGHEKLFF.

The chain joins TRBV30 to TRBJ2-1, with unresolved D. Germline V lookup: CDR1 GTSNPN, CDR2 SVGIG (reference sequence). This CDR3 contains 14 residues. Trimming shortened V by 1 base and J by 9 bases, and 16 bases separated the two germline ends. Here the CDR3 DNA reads TGTGCCTGGAGTGCCTCGGGTTTGCTGGGTGAGCAGTTCTTC. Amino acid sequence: CAWSASGLLGEQFF.

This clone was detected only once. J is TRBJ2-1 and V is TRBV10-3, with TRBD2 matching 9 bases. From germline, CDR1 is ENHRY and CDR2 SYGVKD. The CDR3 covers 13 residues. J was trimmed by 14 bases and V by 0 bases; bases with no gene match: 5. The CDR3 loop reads CAISESRGGEKFF. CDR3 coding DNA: TGTGCCATCAGTGAGTCACGCGGGGGGGAGAAGTTCTTC.

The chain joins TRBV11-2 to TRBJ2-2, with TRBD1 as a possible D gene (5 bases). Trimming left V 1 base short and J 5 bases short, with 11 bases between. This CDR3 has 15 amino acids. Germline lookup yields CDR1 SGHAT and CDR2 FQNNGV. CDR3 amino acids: CASSLGGRVTGELFF. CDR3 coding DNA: TGTGCCAGCAGCTTAGGCGGCAGGGTTACCGGGGAGCTGTTTTTT.

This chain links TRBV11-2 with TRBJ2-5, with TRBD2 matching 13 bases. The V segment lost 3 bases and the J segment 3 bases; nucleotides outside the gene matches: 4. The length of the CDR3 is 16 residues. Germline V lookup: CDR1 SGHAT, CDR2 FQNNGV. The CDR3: CASSFPGTSGEETQYF. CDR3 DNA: TGTGCCAGCAGCTTCCCCGGGACTAGCGGGGAAGAGACCCAGTACTTC.

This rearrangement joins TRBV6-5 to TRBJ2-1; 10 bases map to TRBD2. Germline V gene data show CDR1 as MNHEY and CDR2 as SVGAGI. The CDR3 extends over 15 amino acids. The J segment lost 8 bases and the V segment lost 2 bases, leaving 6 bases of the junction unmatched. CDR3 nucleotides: TGTGCCAGCAGTTACGGAGCGGGAGGGGGCTATGAGCAGTTCTTC. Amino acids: CASSYGAGGGYEQFF.

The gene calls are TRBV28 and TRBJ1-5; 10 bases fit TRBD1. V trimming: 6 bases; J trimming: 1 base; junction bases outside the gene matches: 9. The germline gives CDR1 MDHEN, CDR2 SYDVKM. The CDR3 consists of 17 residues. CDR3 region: CASSQPGQGRSNQPQHF. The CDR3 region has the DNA TGTGCCAGCAGCCAACCGGGACAGGGGAGAAGCAATCAGCCCCAGCATTTT.

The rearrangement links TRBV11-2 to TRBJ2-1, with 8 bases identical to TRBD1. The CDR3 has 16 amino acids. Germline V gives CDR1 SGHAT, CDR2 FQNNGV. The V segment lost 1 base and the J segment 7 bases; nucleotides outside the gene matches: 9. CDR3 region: CASSLAAGGHTNEQFF. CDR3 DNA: TGTGCCAGCAGCTTAGCGGCAGGGGGCCACACGAATGAGCAGTTCTTC.

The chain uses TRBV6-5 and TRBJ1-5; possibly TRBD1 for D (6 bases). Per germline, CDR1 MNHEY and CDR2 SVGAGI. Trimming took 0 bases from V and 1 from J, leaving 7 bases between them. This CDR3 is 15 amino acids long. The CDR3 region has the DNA TGTGCCAGCAGTTACTCGGGGGCGAGCAATCAGCCCCAGCATTTT. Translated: CASSYSGASNQPQHF.

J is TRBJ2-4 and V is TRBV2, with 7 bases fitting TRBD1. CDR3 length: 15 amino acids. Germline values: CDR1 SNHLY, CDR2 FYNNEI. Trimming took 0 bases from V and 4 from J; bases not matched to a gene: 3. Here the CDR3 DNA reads TGTGCCAGCAGTGAAGCTTCACAGGGGAAAAACATTCAGTACTTC. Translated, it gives CASSEASQGKNIQYF. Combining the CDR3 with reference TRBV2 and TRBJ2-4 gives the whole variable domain EPEVTQTPSHQVTQMGQEVILRCVPISNHLYFYWYRQILGQKVEFLVSFYNNEISEKSEIFDDQFSVERPDGSNFTLKIRSTKLEDSAMYFCASSEASQGKNIQYFGAGTRLSVL.

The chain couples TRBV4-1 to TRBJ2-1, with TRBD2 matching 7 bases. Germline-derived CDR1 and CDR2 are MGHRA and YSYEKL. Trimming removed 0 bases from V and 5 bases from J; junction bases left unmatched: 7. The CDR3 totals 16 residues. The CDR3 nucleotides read TGCGCCAGCAGCCAAGAGAGTCAAGCGGGACACAATGAGCAGTTCTTC. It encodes CASSQESQAGHNEQFF.

CDR3 sequence: CASSQQGTGELFF. The CDR3 nucleotides are TGTGCCAGCAGCCAACAGGGAACCGGGGAGCTGTTTTTT. V is TRBV14 and J is TRBJ2-2; D is perhaps TRBD1 (5 bases). Trimming stripped 2 bases from V and 5 bases from J, with 6 bases between. CDR1 and CDR2 (germline): SGHDN, FVKESK. The CDR3 spans 13 residues.

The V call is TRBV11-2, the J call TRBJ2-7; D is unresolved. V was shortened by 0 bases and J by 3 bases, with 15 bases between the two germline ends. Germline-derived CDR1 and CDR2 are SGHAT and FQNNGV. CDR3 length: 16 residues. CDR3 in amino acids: CASSLEGLSWGYEQYF. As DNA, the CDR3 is TGTGCCAGCAGCTTAGAAGGGCTCTCCTGGGGCTACGAGCAGTACTTC.

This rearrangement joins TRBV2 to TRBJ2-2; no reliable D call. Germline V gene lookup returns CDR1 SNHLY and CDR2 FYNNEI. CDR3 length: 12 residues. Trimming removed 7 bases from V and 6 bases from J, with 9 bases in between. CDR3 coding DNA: TGTGCCAGCACGTTGAGCGCCGGGGAGCTGTTTTTT. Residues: CASTLSAGELFF.